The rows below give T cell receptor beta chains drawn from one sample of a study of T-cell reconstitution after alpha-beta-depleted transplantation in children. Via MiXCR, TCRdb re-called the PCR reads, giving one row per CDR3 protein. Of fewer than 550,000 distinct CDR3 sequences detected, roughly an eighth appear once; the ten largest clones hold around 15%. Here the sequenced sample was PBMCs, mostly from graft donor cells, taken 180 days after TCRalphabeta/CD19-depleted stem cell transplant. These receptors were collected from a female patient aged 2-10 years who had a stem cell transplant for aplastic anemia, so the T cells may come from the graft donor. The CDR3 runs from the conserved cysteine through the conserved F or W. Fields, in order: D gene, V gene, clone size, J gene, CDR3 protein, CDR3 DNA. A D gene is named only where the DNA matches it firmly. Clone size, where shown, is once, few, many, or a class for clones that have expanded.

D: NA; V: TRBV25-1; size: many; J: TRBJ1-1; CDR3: CASSGLQGEAFF; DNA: TGTGCCAGCAGTGGATTACAGGGTGAAGCTTTCTTT
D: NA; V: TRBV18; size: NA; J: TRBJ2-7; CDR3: CASSPPSGEQYF; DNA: TGTGCCAGCTCACCCCCATCAGGGGAGCAGTACTTC
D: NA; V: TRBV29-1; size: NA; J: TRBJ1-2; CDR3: CSVEGGGQRYGYTF; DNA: TGCAGCGTTGAAGGGGGAGGACAGCGTTATGGCTACACCTTC
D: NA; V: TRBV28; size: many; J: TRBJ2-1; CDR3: CASTEGPQDVPYNEQFF; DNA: TGTGCCAGCACCGAGGGCCCCCAAGACGTCCCCTACAATGAGCAGTTCTTC
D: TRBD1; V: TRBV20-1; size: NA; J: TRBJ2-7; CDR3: CSAHRDRGSYEQYF; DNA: TGCAGTGCCCACCGGGACAGGGGCTCCTACGAGCAGTACTTC
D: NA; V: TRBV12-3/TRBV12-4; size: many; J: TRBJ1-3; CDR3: CASSLGGPNTIYF; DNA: TGTGCCAGCAGTTTGGGGGGGCCGAACACCATATATTTT
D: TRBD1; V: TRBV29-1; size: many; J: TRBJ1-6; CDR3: CSVHLRQGANSPLHF; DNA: TGCAGCGTACACCTGAGACAGGGGGCCAATTCACCCCTCCACTTT
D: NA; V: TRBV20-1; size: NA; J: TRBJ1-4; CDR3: CSARDLYNEKLFF; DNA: TGCAGTGCCCGGGACCTTTATAATGAAAAACTGTTTTTT
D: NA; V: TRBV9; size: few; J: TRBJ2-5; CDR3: CASSEGSRETQYF; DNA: TGTGCCAGCAGTGAGGGGTCACGGGAGACCCAGTACTTC
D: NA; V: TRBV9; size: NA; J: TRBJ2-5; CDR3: CASSVMGQETQYF; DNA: TGTGCCAGCAGCGTAATGGGACAAGAGACCCAGTACTTC
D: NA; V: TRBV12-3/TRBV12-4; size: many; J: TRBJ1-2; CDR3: CASSLEGQSNYGYTF; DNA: TGTGCCAGCAGTTTAGAGGGGCAGAGTAACTATGGCTACACCTTC
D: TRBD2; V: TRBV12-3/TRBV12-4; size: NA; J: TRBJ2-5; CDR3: CASSSLAGALETQYF; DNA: TGTGCCAGCAGTTCCTTAGCGGGGGCTTTAGAGACCCAGTACTTC
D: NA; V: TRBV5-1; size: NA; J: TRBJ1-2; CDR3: CASSLGGAVYGYTF; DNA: TGCGCCAGCAGCTTGGGGGGGGCTGTATATGGCTACACCTTC
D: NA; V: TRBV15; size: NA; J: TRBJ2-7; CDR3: CATSRDQGHTSYEQYF; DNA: TGTGCCACCAGCAGAGATCAAGGCCATACTTCCTACGAGCAGTACTTC
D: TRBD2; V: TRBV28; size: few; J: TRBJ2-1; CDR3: CASTPLASGRGGEQFF; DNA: TGTGCCAGCACCCCTTTAGCTAGCGGGAGAGGAGGTGAGCAGTTCTTC
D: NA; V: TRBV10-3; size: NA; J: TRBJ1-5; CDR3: CAISDGNDQPQHF; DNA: TGTGCCATCAGTGACGGAAACGATCAGCCCCAGCATTTT
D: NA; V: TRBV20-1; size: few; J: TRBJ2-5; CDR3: CSARSLVAWQETQYF; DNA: TGCAGTGCTAGATCCCTAGTAGCGTGGCAAGAGACCCAGTACTTC
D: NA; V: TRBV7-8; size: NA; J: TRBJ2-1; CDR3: CASSDGRYNEQFF; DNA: TGTGCCAGCAGCGACGGTCGGTACAATGAGCAGTTCTTC
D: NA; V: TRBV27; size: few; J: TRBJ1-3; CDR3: CASSRVSGNTIYF; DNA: TGTGCCAGCAGTAGAGTCTCTGGAAACACCATATATTTT
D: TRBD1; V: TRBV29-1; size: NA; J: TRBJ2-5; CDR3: CSMTGVGTQYF; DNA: TGCAGCATGACAGGGGTTGGGACCCAGTACTTC
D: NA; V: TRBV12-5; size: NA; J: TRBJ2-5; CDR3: CASTSETNKYQETQYF; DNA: TGTGCTTCCACCTCGGAGACAAACAAGTACCAAGAGACCCAGTACTTC
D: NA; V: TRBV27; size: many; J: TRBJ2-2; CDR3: CASMPPNTGELFF; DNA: TGTGCCAGCATGCCTCCGAACACCGGGGAGCTGTTTTTT
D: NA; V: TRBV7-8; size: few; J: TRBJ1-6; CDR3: CASSLVGPPLHF; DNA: TGTGCCAGCAGCTTAGTGGGGCCACCCCTCCACTTT
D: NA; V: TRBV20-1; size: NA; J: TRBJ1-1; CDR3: CSARRRDVSAFF; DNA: TGCAGTGCTAGACGAAGGGACGTCTCGGCTTTCTTT
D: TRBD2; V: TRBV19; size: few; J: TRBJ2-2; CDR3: CASSSPSGSYTGELFF; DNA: TGTGCCAGTAGTAGCCCTAGCGGGAGTTACACCGGGGAGCTGTTTTTT
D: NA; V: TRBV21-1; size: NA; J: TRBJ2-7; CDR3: CASSKALLPTEREGYEQYF; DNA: TGTGCCAGCAGCAAAGCCCTCCTCCCTACCGAGCGGGAGGGTTACGAGCAGTACTTC
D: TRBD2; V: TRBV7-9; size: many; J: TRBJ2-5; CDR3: CASSLSSGQETQYF; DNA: TGTGCCAGCAGTTTATCTAGCGGGCAAGAGACCCAGTACTTC
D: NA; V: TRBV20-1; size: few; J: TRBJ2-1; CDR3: CSARASRGGTGSYNEQFF; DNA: TGCAGTGCTAGAGCTTCCCGGGGGGGGACAGGCTCCTACAATGAGCAGTTCTTC
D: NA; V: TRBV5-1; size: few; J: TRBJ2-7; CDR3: CASRQIPYEQYF; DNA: TGCGCCAGCAGACAGATCCCCTACGAGCAGTACTTC
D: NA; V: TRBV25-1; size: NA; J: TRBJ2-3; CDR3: CASSVVQTSTDTQYF; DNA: TGTGCCAGCAGTGTTGTACAGACTAGCACAGATACGCAGTATTTT
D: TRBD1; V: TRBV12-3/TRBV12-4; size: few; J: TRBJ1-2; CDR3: CATTRTGATNYGYTF; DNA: TGTGCCACTACCCGGACAGGGGCTACTAACTATGGCTACACCTTC
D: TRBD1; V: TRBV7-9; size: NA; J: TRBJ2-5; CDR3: CASSFQGALLGETQYF; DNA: TGTGCCAGCAGCTTCCAGGGGGCGCTTTTAGGAGAGACCCAGTACTTC
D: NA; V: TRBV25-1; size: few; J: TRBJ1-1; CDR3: CASSAFRANTEAFF; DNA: TGTGCCAGCAGTGCTTTCAGGGCGAACACTGAAGCTTTCTTT
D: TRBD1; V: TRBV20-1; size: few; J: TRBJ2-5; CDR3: CSASRQGVGETQYF; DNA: TGCAGTGCTTCCAGACAGGGCGTAGGAGAGACCCAGTACTTC
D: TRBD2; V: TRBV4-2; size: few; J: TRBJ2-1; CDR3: CASRASGSNEQFF; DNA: TGTGCCAGCCGGGCTAGCGGGAGTAATGAGCAGTTCTTC
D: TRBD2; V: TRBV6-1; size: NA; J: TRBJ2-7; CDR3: CASRGTTFSYEQYF; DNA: TGTGCCAGCAGGGGGACTACCTTCTCCTACGAGCAGTACTTT
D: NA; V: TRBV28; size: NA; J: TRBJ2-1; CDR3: CASSLGTFYNEQFF; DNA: TGTGCCAGCAGTCTCGGGACCTTTTACAATGAGCAGTTCTTC
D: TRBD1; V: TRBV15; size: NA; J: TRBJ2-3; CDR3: CATSRWTGKADTQYF; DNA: TGTGCCACCAGCAGGTGGACAGGGAAGGCAGATACGCAGTATTTT
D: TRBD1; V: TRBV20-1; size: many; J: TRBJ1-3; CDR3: CSAPNRGRGNTIYF; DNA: TGCAGTGCGCCAAACAGGGGCAGAGGAAACACCATATATTTT
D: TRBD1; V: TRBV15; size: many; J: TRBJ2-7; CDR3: CATSRNLRQGAYEQYF; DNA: TGTGCCACCAGCAGGAACCTGCGACAGGGGGCATACGAGCAGTACTTC
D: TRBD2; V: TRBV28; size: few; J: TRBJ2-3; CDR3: CASSPCWREGRADTQYF; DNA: TGTGCCAGCAGTCCTTGTTGGCGGGAGGGCCGTGCAGATACGCAGTATTTT
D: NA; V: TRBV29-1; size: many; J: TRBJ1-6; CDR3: CSVGTRFGSPLHF; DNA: TGCAGCGTTGGGACCAGGTTCGGTTCACCCCTCCACTTT
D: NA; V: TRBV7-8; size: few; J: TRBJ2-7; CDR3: CASSFPVSHSSYEQYF; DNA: TGTGCCAGCAGCTTCCCGGTTAGCCACAGCTCCTACGAGCAGTACTTC
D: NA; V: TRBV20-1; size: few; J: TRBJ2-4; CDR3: CSARASGKNIQYF; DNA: TGCAGTGCTAGAGCTTCAGGGAAAAACATTCAGTACTTC
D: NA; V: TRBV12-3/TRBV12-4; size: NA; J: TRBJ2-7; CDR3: CASSLKTRHYEQYF; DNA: TGTGCCAGCAGTTTAAAGACTCGGCACTACGAGCAGTACTTC
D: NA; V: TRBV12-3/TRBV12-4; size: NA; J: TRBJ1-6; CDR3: CASSGEGFEALHF; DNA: TGTGCCAGCAGCGGAGAGGGCTTTGAGGCCCTCCACTTT
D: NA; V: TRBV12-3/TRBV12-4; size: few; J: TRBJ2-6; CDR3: CASSSATQFSSGANVLTF; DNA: TGTGCCAGCAGTTCTGCCACACAGTTTAGCTCTGGGGCCAACGTCCTGACTTTC
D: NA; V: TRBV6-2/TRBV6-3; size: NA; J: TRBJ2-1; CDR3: CASRELASSYNEQFF; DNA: TGTGCCAGCAGGGAGCTAGCAAGCTCCTACAATGAGCAGTTCTTC
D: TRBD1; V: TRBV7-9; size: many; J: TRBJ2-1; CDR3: CASRQGGDEQFF; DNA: TGTGCCAGCAGACAAGGGGGCGATGAGCAGTTCTTC
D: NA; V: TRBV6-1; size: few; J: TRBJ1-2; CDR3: CASKTGENYGYTF; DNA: TGTGCCAGCAAAACAGGAGAAAACTATGGCTACACCTTC
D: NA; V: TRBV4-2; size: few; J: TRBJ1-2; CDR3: CASSQPQGEIGYTF; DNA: TGTGCCAGCAGCCAACCCCAGGGAGAAATTGGCTACACCTTC
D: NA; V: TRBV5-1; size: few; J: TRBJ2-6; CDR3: CASSGAGANVLTF; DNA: TGCGCCAGCAGCGGGGCCGGGGCCAACGTCCTGACTTTC
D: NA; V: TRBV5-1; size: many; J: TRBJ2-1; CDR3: CASSPMTLGNNEQFF; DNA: TGCGCCAGCAGCCCGATGACTCTCGGGAACAATGAGCAGTTCTTC
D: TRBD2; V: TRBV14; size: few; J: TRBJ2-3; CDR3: CASSLAGLDTQYF; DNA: TGTGCCAGCAGCCTAGCGGGACTGGATACGCAGTATTTT
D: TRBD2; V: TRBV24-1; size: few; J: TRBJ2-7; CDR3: CATSEAGGPFEQYF; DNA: TGTGCCACCAGTGAAGCGGGAGGGCCGTTCGAGCAGTACTTC
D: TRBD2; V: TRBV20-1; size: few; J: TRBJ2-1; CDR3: CSARDGLAGGRNEQFF; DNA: TGCAGTGCTAGAGATGGGCTAGCGGGAGGAAGGAATGAGCAGTTCTTC